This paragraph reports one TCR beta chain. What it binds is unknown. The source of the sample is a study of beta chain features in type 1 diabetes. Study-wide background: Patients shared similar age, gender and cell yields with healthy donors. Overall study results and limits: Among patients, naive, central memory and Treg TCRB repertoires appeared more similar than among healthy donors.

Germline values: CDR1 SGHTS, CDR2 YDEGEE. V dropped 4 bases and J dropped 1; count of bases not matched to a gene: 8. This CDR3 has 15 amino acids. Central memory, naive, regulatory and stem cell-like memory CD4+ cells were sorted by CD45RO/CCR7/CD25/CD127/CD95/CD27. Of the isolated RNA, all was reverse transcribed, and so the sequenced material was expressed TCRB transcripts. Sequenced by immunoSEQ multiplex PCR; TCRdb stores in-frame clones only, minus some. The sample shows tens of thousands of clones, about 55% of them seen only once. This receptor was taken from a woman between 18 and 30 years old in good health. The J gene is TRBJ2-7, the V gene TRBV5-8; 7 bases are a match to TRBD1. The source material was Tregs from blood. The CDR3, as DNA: TGTGCCAGCAGCCCACGGACAGGCCTTTCCTACGAGCAGTACTTC. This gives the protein CASSPRTGLSYEQYF.